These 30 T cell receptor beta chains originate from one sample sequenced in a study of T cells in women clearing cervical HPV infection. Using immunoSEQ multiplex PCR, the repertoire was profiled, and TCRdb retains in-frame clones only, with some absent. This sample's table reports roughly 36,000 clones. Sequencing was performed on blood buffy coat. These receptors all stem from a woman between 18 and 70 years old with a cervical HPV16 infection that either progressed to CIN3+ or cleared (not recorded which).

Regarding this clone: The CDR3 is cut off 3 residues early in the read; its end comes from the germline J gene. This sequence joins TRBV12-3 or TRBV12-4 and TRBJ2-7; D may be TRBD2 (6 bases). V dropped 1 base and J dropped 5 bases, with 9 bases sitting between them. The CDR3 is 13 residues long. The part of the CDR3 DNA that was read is TGTGCCAGCAGTTTAGGCGGCGGGGACGAG. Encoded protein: CASSLGGGDE. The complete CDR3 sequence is CASSLGGGDEQYF.

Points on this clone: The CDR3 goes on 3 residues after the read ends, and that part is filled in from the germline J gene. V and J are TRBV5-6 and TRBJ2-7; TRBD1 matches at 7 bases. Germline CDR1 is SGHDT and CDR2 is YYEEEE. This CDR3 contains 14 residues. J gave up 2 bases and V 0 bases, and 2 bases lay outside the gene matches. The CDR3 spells CASSLGDRTYEQYF. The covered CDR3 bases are TGTGCCAGCAGCTTGGGGGACAGAACCTACGAG. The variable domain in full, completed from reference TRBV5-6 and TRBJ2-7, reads DAGVTQSPTHLIKTRGQQVTLRCSPKSGHDTVSWYQQALGQGPQFIFQYYEEEERQRGNFPDRFSGHQFPNYSSELNVNALLLGDSALYLCASSLGDRTYEQYFGPGTRLTVT.

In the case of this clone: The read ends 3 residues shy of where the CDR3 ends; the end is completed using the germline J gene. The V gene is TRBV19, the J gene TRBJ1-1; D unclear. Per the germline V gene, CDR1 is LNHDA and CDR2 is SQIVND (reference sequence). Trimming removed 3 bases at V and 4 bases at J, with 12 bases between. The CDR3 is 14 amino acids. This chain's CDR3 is CASSIRVQITEAFF. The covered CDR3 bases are TGTGCCAGTAGTATTCGGGTTCAGATCACTGAA. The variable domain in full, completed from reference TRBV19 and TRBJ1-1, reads DGGITQSPKYLFRKEGQNVTLSCEQNLNHDAMYWYRQDPGQGLRLIYYSQIVNDFQKGDIAEGYSVSREKKESFPLTVTSAQKNPTAFYLCASSIRVQITEAFFGQGTRLTVV.

CDR3 sequence: CSVAGRNTGELFF. Partial CDR3 DNA: TGCAGTGTGGCGGGGCGGAACACCGGGGAG. The chain has TRBV20-1 and TRBJ2-2; D possibly corresponds to TRBD2 (6 bases). The missing CDR3 end, 3 residues past where the read stops, is filled in from the germline J gene. The V and J ends lost 7 bases and 1 base respectively, with 10 bases between them. Germline V gives CDR1 DFQATT, CDR2 SNEGSKA (reference sequence). CDR3 length equals 13 residues.

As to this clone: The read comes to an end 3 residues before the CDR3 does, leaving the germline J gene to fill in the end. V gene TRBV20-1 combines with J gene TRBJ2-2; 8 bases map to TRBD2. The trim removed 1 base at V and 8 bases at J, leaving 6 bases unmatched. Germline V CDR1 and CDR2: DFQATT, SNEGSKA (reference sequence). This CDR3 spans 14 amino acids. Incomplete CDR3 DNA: TGCAGTGCTAGAGGAATGGCTAGCGGGGGGGAG. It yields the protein CSARGMASGGE. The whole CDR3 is CSARGMASGGELFF.

CDR3 DNA, as far as it was read: TGTGCCAGCAGCTGGGGACAGAAAGATTCACCC. Translating gives CASSWGQKDSP. The entire CDR3 protein is CASSWGQKDSPLHF. The chain uses TRBV7-8 and TRBJ1-6; 7 positions match TRBD1. The CDR3 is cut off 3 residues early in the read; its end comes from the germline J gene. Trimming removed 4 bases from V and 8 bases from J; junction bases left unmatched: 5. This CDR3 has 14 residues. Germline lookup yields CDR1 SGHVS and CDR2 FQNEAQ.

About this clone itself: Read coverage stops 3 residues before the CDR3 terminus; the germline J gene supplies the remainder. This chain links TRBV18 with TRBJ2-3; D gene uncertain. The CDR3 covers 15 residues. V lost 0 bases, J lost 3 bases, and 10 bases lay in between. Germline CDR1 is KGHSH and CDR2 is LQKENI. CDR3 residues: CASSPPSELTDTQYF. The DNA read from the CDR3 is TGTGCCAGCTCACCACCGAGCGAGCTAACAGATACG. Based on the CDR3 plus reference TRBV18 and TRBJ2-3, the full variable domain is NAGVMQNPRHLVRRRGQEARLRCSPMKGHSHVYWYRQLPEEGLKFMVYLQKENIIDESGMPKERFSAEFPKEGPSILRIQQVVRGDSAAYFCASSPPSELTDTQYFGPGTRLTVL.

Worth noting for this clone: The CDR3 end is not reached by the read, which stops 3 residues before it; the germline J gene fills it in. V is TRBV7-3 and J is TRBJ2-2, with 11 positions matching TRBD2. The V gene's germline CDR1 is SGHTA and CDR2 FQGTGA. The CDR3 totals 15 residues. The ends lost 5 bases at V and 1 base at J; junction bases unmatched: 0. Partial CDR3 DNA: TGTGCCAGCAGCACTAGCGGGGGGAACACCGGGGAG. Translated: CASSTSGGNTGE. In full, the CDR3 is CASSTSGGNTGELFF.

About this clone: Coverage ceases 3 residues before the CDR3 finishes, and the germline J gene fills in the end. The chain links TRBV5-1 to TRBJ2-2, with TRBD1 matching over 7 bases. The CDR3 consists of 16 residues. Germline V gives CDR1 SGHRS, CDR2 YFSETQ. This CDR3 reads CASSRSAGTANEKLFF. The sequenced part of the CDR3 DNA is TGCGCCAGCAGCCGGTCTGCAGGGACAGCTAATGAAAAG.

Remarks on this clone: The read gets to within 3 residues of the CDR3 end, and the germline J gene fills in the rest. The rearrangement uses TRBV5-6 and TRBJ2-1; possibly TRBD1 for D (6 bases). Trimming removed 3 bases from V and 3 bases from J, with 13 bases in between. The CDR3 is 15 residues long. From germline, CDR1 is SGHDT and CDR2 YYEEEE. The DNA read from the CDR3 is TGTGCCAGCAGCTCGTTGGGGGCCAGCTACAATGAG. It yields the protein CASSSLGASYNE. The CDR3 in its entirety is CASSSLGASYNEQFF.

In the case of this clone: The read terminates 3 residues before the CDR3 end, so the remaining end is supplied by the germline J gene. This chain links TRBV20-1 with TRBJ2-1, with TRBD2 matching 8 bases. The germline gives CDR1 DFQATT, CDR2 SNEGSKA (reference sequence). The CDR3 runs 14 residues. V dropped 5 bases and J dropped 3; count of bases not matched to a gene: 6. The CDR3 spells CSAYRAGGYNEQFF. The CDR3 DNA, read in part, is TGCAGTGCTTACCGGGCGGGGGGCTACAATGAG.

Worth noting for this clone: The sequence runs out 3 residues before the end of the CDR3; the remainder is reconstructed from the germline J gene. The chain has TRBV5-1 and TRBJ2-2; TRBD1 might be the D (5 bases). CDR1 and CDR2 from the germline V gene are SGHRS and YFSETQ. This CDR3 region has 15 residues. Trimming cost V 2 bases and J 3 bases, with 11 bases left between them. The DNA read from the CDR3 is TGCGCCAGCAGCTTTCAGGGTTCGGACACCGGGGAG. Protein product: CASSFQGSDTGE. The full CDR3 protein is CASSFQGSDTGELFF.

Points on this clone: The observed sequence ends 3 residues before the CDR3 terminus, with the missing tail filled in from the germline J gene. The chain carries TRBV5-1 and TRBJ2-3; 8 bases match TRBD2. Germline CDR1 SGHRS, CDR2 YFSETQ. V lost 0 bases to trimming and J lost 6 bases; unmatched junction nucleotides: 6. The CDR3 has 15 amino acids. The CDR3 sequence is CASSLEAGAVDTQYF. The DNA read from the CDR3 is TGCGCCAGCAGCTTGGAAGCGGGGGCAGTGGATACG.

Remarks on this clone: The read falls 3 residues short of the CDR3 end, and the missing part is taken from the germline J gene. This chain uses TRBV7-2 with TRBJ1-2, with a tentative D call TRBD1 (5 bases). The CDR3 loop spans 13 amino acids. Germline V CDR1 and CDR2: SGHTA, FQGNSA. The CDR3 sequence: CASSPYQGNDYTF. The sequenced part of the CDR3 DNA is TGTGCCAGCAGCCCTTACCAGGGTAATGAC.

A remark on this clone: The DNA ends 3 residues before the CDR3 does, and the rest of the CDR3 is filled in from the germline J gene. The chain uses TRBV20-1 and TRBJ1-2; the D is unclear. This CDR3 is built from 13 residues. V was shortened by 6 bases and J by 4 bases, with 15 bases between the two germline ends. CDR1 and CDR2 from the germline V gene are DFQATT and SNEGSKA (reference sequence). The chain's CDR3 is CSAAVGFGYGYTF. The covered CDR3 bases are TGCAGTGCCGCTGTCGGGTTTGGCTATGGC.

The part of the CDR3 DNA that was read is TGTGCCAGCAGCCCCCGGGGGGGAATTTACGAG. Translation: CASSPRGGIYE. From start to end, the CDR3 is CASSPRGGIYEQYF. The chain employs TRBV7-2 and TRBJ2-7, with 8 bases that match TRBD2. From the germline J gene comes the end of the CDR3, since the read stops 3 residues before it. CDR1 and CDR2 (germline): SGHTA, FQGNSA. The CDR3 totals 14 residues. After removal of 5 bases from V and 4 bases from J, the junction contained 7 bases not matched to a gene.

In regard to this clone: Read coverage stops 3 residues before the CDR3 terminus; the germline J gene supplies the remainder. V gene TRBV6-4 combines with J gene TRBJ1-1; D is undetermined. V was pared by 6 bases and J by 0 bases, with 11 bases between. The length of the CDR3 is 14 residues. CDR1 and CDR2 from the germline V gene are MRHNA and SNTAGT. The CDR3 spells CASRQTQMNTEAFF. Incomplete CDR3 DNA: TGTGCCAGCAGACAGACACAGATGAACACTGAA.

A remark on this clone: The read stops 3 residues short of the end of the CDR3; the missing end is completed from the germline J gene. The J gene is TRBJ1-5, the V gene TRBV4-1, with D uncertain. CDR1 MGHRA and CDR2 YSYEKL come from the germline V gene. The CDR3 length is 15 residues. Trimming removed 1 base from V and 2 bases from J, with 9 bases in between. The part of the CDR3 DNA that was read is TGCGCCAGCAGCCAAGGAGGGTGGGGCAATCAGCCC. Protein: CASSQGGWGNQP. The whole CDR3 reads CASSQGGWGNQPQHF.

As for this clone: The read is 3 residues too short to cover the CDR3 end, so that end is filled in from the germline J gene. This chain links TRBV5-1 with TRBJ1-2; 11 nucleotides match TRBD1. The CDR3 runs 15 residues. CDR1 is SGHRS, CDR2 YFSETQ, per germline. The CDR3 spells CASSLGTGGLHDYTF. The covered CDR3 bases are TGCGCCAGCAGCTTGGGGACAGGGGGCCTCCACGAC.

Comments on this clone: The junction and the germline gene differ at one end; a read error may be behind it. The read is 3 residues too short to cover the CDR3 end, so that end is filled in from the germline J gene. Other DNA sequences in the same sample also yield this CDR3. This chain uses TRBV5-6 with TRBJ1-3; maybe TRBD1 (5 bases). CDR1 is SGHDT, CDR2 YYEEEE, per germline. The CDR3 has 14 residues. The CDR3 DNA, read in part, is TGTGCCAGCAGCTTGGGTGGGACTGGAAACACG. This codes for CASSLGGTGNT. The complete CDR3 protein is CASSLGGTGNTIYF.

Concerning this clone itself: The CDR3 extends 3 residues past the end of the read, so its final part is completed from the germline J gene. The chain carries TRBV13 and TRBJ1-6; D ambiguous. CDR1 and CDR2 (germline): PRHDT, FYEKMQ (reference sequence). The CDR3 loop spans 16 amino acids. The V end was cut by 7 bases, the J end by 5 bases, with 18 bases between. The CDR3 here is CASTGVGNSDNSPLHF. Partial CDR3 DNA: TGTGCCAGCACCGGGGTGGGGAACTCAGATAATTCACCC. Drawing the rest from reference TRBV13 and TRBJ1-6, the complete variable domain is AAGVIQSPRHLIKEKRETATLKCYPIPRHDTVYWYQQGPGQDPQFLISFYEKMQSDKGSIPDRFSAQQFSDYHSELNMSSLELGDSALYFCASTGVGNSDNSPLHFGNGTRLTVT.

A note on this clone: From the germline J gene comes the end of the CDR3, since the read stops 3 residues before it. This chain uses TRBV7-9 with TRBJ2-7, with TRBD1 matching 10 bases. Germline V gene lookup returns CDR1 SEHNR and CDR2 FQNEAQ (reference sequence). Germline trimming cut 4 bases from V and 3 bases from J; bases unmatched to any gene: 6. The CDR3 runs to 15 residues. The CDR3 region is CASSSPGQGFYEQYF. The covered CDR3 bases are TGTGCCAGCAGCTCACCGGGACAGGGGTTCTACGAG.

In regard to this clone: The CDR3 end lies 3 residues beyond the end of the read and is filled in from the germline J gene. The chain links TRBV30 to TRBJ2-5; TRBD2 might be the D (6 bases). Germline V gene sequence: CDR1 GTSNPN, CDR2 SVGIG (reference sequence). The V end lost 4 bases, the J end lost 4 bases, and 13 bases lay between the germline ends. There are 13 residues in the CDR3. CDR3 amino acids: CAWKTPGGETQYF. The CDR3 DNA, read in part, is TGTGCCTGGAAGACACCCGGGGGAGAGACC.

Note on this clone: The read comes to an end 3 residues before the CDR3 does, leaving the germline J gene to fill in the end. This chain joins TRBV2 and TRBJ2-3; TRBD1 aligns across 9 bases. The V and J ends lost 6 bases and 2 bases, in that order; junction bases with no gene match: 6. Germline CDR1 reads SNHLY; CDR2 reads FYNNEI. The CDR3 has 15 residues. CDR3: CASRKTGGPTDTQYF. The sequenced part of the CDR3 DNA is TGTGCCAGCAGGAAGACAGGGGGGCCCACAGATACG. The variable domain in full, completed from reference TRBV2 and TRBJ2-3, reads EPEVTQTPSHQVTQMGQEVILRCVPISNHLYFYWYRQILGQKVEFLVSFYNNEISEKSEIFDDQFSVERPDGSNFTLKIRSTKLEDSAMYFCASRKTGGPTDTQYFGPGTRLTVL.

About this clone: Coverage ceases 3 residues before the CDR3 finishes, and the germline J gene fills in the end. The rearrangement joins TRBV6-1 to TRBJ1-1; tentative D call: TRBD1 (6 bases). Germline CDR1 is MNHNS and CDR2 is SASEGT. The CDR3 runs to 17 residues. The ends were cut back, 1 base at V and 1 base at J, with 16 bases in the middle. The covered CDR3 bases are TGTGCCAGCAGTGAAGTATCGTGGGCAGGGGCGAACACTGAA. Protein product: CASSEVSWAGANTE. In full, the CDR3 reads CASSEVSWAGANTEAFF.

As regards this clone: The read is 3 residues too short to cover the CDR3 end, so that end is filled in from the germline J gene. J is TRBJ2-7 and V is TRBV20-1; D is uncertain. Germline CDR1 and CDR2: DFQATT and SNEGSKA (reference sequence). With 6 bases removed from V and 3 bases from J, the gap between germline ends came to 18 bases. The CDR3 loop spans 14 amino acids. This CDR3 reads CSAIPLAAVYEQYF. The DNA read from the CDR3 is TGCAGTGCCATCCCACTCGCGGCTGTCTACGAG.

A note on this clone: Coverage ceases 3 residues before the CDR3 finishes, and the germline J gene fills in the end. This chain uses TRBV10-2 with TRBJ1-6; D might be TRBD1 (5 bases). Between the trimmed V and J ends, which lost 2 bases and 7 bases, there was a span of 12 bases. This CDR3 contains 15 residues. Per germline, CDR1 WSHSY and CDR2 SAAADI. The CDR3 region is CASSEGALPNSPLHF. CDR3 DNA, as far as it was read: TGCGCCAGCAGTGAGGGGGCGCTCCCCAATTCACCC.

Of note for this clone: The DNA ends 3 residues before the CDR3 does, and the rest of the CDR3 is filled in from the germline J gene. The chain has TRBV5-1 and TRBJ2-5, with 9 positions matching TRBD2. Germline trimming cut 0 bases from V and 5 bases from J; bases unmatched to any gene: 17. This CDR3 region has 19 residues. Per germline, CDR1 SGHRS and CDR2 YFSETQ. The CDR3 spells CASSLEPLLAGPLGETQYF. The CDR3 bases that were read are TGCGCCAGCAGCTTGGAACCGCTACTAGCGGGTCCCCTGGGGGAGACC. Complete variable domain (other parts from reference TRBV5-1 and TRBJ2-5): KAGVTQTPRYLIKTRGQQVTLSCSPISGHRSVSWYQQTPGQGLQFLFEYFSETQRNKGNFPGRFSGRQFSNSRSEMNVSTLELGDSALYLCASSLEPLLAGPLGETQYFGPGTRLLVL.

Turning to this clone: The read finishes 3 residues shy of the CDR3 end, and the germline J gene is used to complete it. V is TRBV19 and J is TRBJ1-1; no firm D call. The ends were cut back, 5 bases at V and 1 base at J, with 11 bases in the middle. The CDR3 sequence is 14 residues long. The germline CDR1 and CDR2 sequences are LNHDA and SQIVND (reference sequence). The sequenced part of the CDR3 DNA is TGTGCCAGTAGTCAGGCCCGTCGGAACACTGAA. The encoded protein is CASSQARRNTE. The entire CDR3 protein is CASSQARRNTEAFF. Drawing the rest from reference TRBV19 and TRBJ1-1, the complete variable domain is DGGITQSPKYLFRKEGQNVTLSCEQNLNHDAMYWYRQDPGQGLRLIYYSQIVNDFQKGDIAEGYSVSREKKESFPLTVTSAQKNPTAFYLCASSQARRNTEAFFGQGTRLTVV.

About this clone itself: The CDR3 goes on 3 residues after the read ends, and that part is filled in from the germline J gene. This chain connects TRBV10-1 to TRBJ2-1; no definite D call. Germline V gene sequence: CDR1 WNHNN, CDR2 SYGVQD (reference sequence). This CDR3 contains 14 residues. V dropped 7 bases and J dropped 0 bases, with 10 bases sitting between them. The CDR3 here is CASKGASSYNEQFF. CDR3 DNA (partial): TGCGCCAGCAAGGGCGCCAGCTCCTACAATGAG.